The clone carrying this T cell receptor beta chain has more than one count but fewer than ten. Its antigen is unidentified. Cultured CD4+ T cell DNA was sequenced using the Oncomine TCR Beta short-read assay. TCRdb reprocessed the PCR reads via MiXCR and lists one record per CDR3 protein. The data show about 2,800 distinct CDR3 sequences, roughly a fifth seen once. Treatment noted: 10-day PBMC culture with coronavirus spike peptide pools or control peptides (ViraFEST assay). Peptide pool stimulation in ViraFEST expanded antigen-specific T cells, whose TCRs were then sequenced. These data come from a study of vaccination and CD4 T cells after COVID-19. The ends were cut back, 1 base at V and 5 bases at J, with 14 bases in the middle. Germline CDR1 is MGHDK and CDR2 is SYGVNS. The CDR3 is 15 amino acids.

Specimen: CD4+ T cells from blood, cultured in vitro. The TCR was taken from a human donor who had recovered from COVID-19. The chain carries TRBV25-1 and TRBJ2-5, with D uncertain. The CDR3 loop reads CASSESRLLPETQYF. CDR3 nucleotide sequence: TGTGCCAGCAGTGAATCGCGACTCCTGCCGGAGACCCAGTACTTC.